The 20 T cell receptor beta chains below were found in one sample sequenced in a study of OX40 agonist ivuxolimab in advanced cancers. TCRdb keeps only in-frame clones here, not all; method: immunoSEQ multiplex PCR. The table lists tens of thousands of clones, about 87% of them singletons. Sample: CD4+ or CD8+ T cells sorted from blood, taken in a trial of the OX40 agonist ivuxolimab. The receptors here all came from an adult with an advanced solid tumor such as melanoma, head and neck, liver or kidney cancer.

The chain carries TRBV28 and TRBJ1-5; a possible D gene is TRBD1 (6 bases). This CDR3 has 15 amino acids. Germline lookup yields CDR1 MDHEN and CDR2 SYDVKM. Deletions cut 10 bases from V and 0 bases from J, with 16 bases between. The CDR3 bases are TGTGCCAACGACAAGGGGGGATATAGCAATCAGCCCCAGCATTTT. Amino acids: CANDKGGYSNQPQHF.

The J gene is TRBJ1-1, the V gene TRBV7-9; D is uncertain. Germline V gene sequence: CDR1 SEHNR, CDR2 FQNEAQ (reference sequence). This CDR3 contains 13 residues. V was pared by 4 bases and J by 5 bases, with 11 bases between. CDR3 DNA: TGTGCCAGCAGCTCTAACTTTGGAACTGAAGCTTTCTTT. Protein sequence: CASSSNFGTEAFF.

This chain connects TRBV5-1 to TRBJ2-7; 7 bases fit TRBD1. This CDR3 has 14 residues. V gave up 4 bases and J gave up 0 bases; unmatched junction bases: 4. The germline CDR1 and CDR2 sequences are SGHRS and YFSETQ. The CDR3 bases are TGCGCCAGCAGCACTTCAGGGGGCTCCTACGAGCAGTACTTC. Translation gives CASSTSGGSYEQYF.

V and J are TRBV7-3 and TRBJ1-4; D is ambiguous. Germline V lookup: CDR1 SGHTA, CDR2 FQGTGA. This CDR3 has 14 residues. V was trimmed by 1 base and J by 0 bases, leaving 3 bases between them. The CDR3 DNA sequence: TGTGCCAGCAGCTTAATGGCAACTAATGAAAAACTGTTTTTT. Translating gives CASSLMATNEKLFF.

The V gene is TRBV9, the J gene TRBJ2-3, with D unclear. The CDR3 has 14 amino acids. Trimming cost V 0 bases and J 2 bases, with 7 bases left between them. CDR1 SGDLS and CDR2 YYNGEE come from the germline V gene. The CDR3 nucleotides are TGTGCCAGCAGCGTAGGAGACACCACAGATACGCAGTATTTT. Protein sequence: CASSVGDTTDTQYF.

The V and J genes are TRBV5-8 and TRBJ2-1, with D perhaps matching TRBD1 (6 bases). This CDR3 has 13 residues. CDR1 and CDR2 (germline): SGHTS, YDEGEE. The V gene lost 2 bases and the J gene lost 4 bases, with 7 bases spanning the gap. The CDR3 DNA reads TGTGCCAGCAGCTTCCAGGGGTACAATGAGCAGTTCTTC. Translated: CASSFQGYNEQFF.

The chain links TRBV5-1 to TRBJ2-5; D tentatively reads TRBD1 or TRBD2 (5 bases each). Trimming left V 0 bases short and J 4 bases short, with 7 bases between. Germline CDR1 SGHRS, CDR2 YFSETQ. The CDR3 runs 13 residues. This CDR3 reads CASSLGGPETQYF. The DNA for the CDR3 is TGCGCCAGCAGCTTGGGGGGACCAGAGACCCAGTACTTC.

The chain combines TRBV29-1 with TRBJ2-1; unclear D gene. In germline, CDR1 is SQVTM, CDR2 ANQGSEA. V was shortened by 3 bases and J by 0 bases, with 6 bases between the two germline ends. This CDR3 is 13 amino acids long. CDR3 coding DNA: TGCAGCGTTGATGAGAGCTCCTACAATGAGCAGTTCTTC. Its translation is CSVDESSYNEQFF.

There are a few counts of this clone. The rearrangement links TRBV4-2 to TRBJ2-3, with 8 bases fitting TRBD2. Germline assignment: CDR1 LGHNA and CDR2 YNFKEQ. V trimming: 0 bases; J trimming: 2 bases; junction bases outside the gene matches: 7. The CDR3 consists of 17 residues. This chain's CDR3 is CASSQDPSGRSTDTQYF. For the CDR3, the DNA is TGTGCCAGCAGCCAAGACCCCAGCGGGAGATCCACAGATACGCAGTATTTT.

The chain links TRBV14 to TRBJ2-3, with D perhaps matching TRBD2 (6 bases). The CDR3 runs to 15 residues. V was trimmed by 0 bases and J by 0 bases, leaving 7 bases between them. Germline V gives CDR1 SGHDN, CDR2 FVKESK. The chain's CDR3 is CASSQDGSSTDTQYF. The CDR3 DNA sequence: TGTGCCAGCAGCCAAGACGGGAGTAGCACAGATACGCAGTATTTT. Using reference TRBV14 and TRBJ2-3 for the parts outside the CDR3, the full variable domain is EAGVTQFPSHSVIEKGQTVTLRCDPISGHDNLYWYRRVMGKEIKFLLHFVKESKQDESGMPNNRFLAERTGGTYSTLKVQPAELEDSGVYFCASSQDGSSTDTQYFGPGTRLTVL.

V usage is TRBV5-8 and J usage is TRBJ2-5, with TRBD1 identical over 9 bases. CDR3 size: 14 residues. Per the germline V gene, CDR1 is SGHTS and CDR2 is YDEGEE. J gave up 5 bases and V 3 bases, and 5 bases lay outside the gene matches. The CDR3 here is CASSWTGARETQYF. CDR3 nucleotide sequence: TGTGCCAGCAGCTGGACAGGGGCGAGGGAGACCCAGTACTTC.

The chain is built from TRBV10-3 and TRBJ2-3; D tentatively fits TRBD1 or TRBD2 (6 bases each). Germline CDR1 reads ENHRY; CDR2 reads SYGVKD. The CDR3 extends over 13 amino acids. V was shortened by 6 bases and J by 2 bases, with 9 bases between the two germline ends. CDR3 residues: CAIRGGITDTQYF. DNA for the CDR3: TGTGCCATCAGGGGGGGCATCACAGATACGCAGTATTTT.

The chain employs TRBV9 and TRBJ2-7; the match to TRBD2 covers 7 bases. The CDR3 runs 13 residues. With 2 bases clipped from V and 3 bases from J, the junction kept 2 bases outside the gene matches. Germline V gene sequence: CDR1 SGDLS, CDR2 YYNGEE. As DNA, the CDR3 is TGTGCCAGCAGCGTGACGGGGGGCTACGAGCAGTACTTC. Its protein product is CASSVTGGYEQYF.

This chain connects TRBV7-8 to TRBJ2-1; D tentatively fits TRBD1 or TRBD2 (5 bases each). V lost 3 bases to trimming and J lost 5 bases, with 8 bases between them. In germline, CDR1 is SGHVS, CDR2 FQNEAQ. The CDR3 length is 13 residues. CDR3 sequence (DNA): TGTGCCAGCAGCTTTGGGGGACACAATGAGCAGTTCTTC. Encoded protein: CASSFGGHNEQFF.

This clone has just one count. The rearrangement joins TRBV21-1 to TRBJ2-5; the DNA was not compared with TRBD2, the D call given in the table. TRBV21-1 is a known pseudogene. The CDR3 consists of 15 residues. The CDR3 protein is CASSLAGEAVETQYF. CDR3 sequence (DNA): TGTGCCAGCAGTTTAGCGGGAGAGGCTGTTGAGACCCAGTACTTC.

The V call is TRBV27, the J call TRBJ2-1; TRBD1 is a possible D gene (7 bases). Trimming shortened V by 7 bases and J by 7 bases, and 29 bases separated the two germline ends. Per the germline V gene, CDR1 is MNHEY and CDR2 is SMNVEV (reference sequence). The CDR3 totals 18 residues. The CDR3 here is CASTLRAGGPLEGNEQFF. The DNA for the CDR3 is TGTGCCAGCACCCTACGAGCAGGGGGTCCCCTGGAGGGAAATGAGCAGTTCTTC.

This rearrangement joins TRBV5-4 to TRBJ1-5; TRBD1 agrees at 7 bases. J was trimmed by 1 base and V by 4 bases; bases with no gene match: 8. Germline loops: CDR1 SGHNT, CDR2 YYREEE (reference sequence). The CDR3 has 16 amino acids. The CDR3 nucleotides are TGTGCCAGCAGCCAGGCTGGGACAGCCAGCAATCAGCCCCAGCATTTT. This encodes CASSQAGTASNQPQHF.

The V and J genes are TRBV28 and TRBJ2-5, with D uncertain. V was pared by 4 bases and J by 5 bases, with 17 bases between. Germline loops: CDR1 MDHEN, CDR2 SYDVKM. The CDR3 runs to 15 residues. Here the CDR3 DNA reads TGTGCCAGCAGTTCAATACTACACCCTCAGGAGACCCAGTACTTC. This codes for CASSSILHPQETQYF.

Note on this clone: Relative to the germline gene, one junction end is altered; a read error may explain this. The CDR3 region has the DNA TGCTCAATAAGACAGGGCTACGAGCAGTACTTC. Translated, it gives CSIRQGYEQYF. The V gene is TRBV6-5, the J gene TRBJ2-7, with 7 bases that match TRBD1. The CDR3 is 11 residues long. Germline-derived CDR1 and CDR2 are MNHEY and SVGAGI.

The chain is built from TRBV15 and TRBJ2-1, with unresolved D. The CDR3 is 12 residues long. From germline, CDR1 is LNHNV and CDR2 YYDKDF (reference sequence). Trimming cost V 3 bases and J 7 bases, with 7 bases left between them. The CDR3 DNA is TGTGCCACCAGCAGTAACATTAATGAGCAGTTCTTC. This sequence encodes CATSSNINEQFF.